Here is one T cell receptor beta chain with its context. This clone occurred a few times. What this receptor recognizes is not known. Per-nucleotide qualities are absent, and no much larger clonotype sits a single base away. Genomic DNA was isolated from the sorted cells so that the TCRbeta CDR3 region could be sequenced. The immunoSEQ Assay was used for sequencing of TCRbeta CDR3 regions. This is the immuneACCESS table as TCRdb keeps it, with only in-frame sequences that have V and J called. A part of the clones is gone; compared with another copy, unresolved V genes explain less than half, and the rest is unexplained. The sample contains some 62,000 clones, less than 95% of them found a single time. The ten largest clones add up to 10% to 15% of the sample. The data were taken from a study of OX40 agonist ivuxolimab in advanced cancers. Study-level background: The costimulatory receptor OX40 (CD134) was targeted by ivuxolimab, a fully human IgG2 agonistic monoclonal antibody. Partial responses occurred in three dose-escalation patients, of whom one had hepatocellular carcinoma and two had cutaneous melanoma. The paper covers the monotherapy dose-escalation part of the phase I ivuxolimab trial, which included N ≈ 50 patients. The dose-escalation cohort was about 86% male with a mean age of around 62 years, ranging from roughly 20 to 80. Intravenous ivuxolimab was administered to patients every 2 weeks at six dose levels: 0.01, 0.1, 0.3, 1.5, 3 and 10 mg/kg. Patients were allowed to have had prior anti-PD-1, anti-PD-L1 or anti-CTLA-4 therapy, and 40% to 45% of the dose-escalation patients had been treated with checkpoint inhibitors. The purpose of peripheral TCRbeta sequencing was to test whether ivuxolimab changed TCR sequence diversity and led to clonal T-cell expansion. Among the approximately 54 dose-escalation patients, 19 had hepatocellular carcinoma, 15 or so melanoma, 9 renal cell carcinoma and 9 head and neck cancer.

Patients with a history of autoimmune disease or receiving systemic immunosuppression were excluded from the trial. Peripheral blood for TCR sequencing was collected from all dose cohorts at baseline, on cycle 4 day 1, and on cycle 7 day 1. Samples came from an open-label, multicenter, first-in-human phase I dose-escalation trial of ivuxolimab. Adults with locally advanced or metastatic melanoma, renal cell carcinoma, hepatocellular carcinoma or head and neck squamous cell carcinoma were enrolled in the trial. Before TCR sequencing, CD4+ T cells and CD8+ T cells were sorted from peripheral blood as separate populations. Trimming costs V 2 bases and J 5 bases, and their ends lie 12 bases apart. Looking up the germline V gene (reference sequence) yields CDR1 MNHEY and CDR2 SMNVEV. The CDR3 goes from the cysteine to the phenylalanine over 14 residues. CDR3 DNA only is kept here, 42 bases in frame from base 1.

Beyond this particular receptor, the publication reports: After ivuxolimab, more expanded clones were found on average in CD8+ T cells than in CD4+ T cells. Low levels of normalized T-cell clonal expansion were also seen in some patients who did not respond. At doses from 0.1 to 3.0 mg/kg, clonal expansion was seen in both CD4+ and CD8+ blood T cells between baseline and week 6. Which antigens the clonally expanded peripheral T cells were specific for was not determined. Partial responders in the 0.1-3.0 mg/kg groups had among the lowest normalized peripheral clonal expansion, especially among CD8+ T cells.

The clonotype was recovered from an adult with an advanced solid tumor such as melanoma, head and neck, liver or kidney cancer. Specimen: CD4+ or CD8+ T cells sorted from blood, collected in a trial of the OX40 agonist ivuxolimab. In this chain, TRBV27 is recombined with TRBJ1-2, and the D gene may be TRBD1, 5 bases matching. The CDR3 reads as follows: CASSLGWGVYGYTF. The sequence in DNA is TGTGCCAGCAGTTTAGGTTGGGGGGTATATGGCTACACCTTC.